Described below is a single T cell receptor beta chain sequence and its context. These data belong to a study of CD8+ T cells in alopecia areata. Study at large: Scalp area affected, as a percentage, set the severity score of treated patients.

Treatment specified: oral pan-JAK inhibitor, 5-10 mg twice daily. The CDR3 length is 14 residues. V was pared by 3 bases and J by 8 bases, with 17 bases between. Germline V lookup: CDR1 SGDLS, CDR2 YYNGEE. RNA was isolated and reverse transcribed to cDNA, the sequencing template. Generated by immunoSEQ multiplex PCR, the TCRdb table keeps only in-frame clones and is missing some. The data contain about 180,000 clones, about 51% of them singletons. Specimen: CD8+ T cells sorted from blood, collected at week 52, from a patient treated with tofacitinib. The origin of this receptor is a human donor with alopecia areata. The rearrangement links TRBV9 to TRBJ1-1; D is unresolved. The CDR3 region is CASSGAGVLTEAFF. CDR3 DNA: TGTGCCAGCAGCGGTGCAGGCGTCCTAACCGAAGCTTTCTTT.